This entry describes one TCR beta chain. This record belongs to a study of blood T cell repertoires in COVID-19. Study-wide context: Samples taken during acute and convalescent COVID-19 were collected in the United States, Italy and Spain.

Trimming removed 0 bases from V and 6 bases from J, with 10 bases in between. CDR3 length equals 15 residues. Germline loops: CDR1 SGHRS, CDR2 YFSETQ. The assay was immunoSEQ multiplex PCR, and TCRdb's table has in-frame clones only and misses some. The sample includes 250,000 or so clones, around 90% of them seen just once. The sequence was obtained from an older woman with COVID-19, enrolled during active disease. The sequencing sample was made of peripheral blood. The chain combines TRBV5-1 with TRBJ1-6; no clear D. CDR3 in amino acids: CASSLEQNSNSPLHF. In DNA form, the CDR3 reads TGCGCCAGCAGCTTGGAACAGAACTCTAATTCACCCCTCCACTTT.